Each of the 27 T cell receptor beta chains below was sequenced from the same sample in a study of shared clonotypes between healthy human individuals. Data came from immunoSEQ multiplex PCR; TCRdb stores just in-frame clones and leaves some out. The sample lists approximately 1,000,000 clones; 70% to 80% were seen once. Sequenced: memory CD4+ T cells from PBMCs. Subset of the sample: CD45RA-negative fraction. The receptors here all came from a man between 18 and 29 years old in good health. Some clones in this sample may be carry-over from other donors' samples.

This clone was detected only once. The V and J genes are TRBV10-3 and TRBJ1-2; D uncertain. The CDR3 has 11 amino acids. Trimming shortened V by 7 bases and J by 8 bases, and 11 bases separated the two germline ends. Germline-derived CDR1 and CDR2 are ENHRY and SYGVKD. The CDR3, as DNA: TGTGCCATCAATGACGGCCGCGGCTACACCTTC. Its translation is CAINDGRGYTF.

The gene calls are TRBV27 and TRBJ1-3, with D maybe TRBD1 (6 bases). V was trimmed by 5 bases and J by 0 bases, leaving 20 bases between them. Germline V CDR1 and CDR2: MNHEY, SMNVEV (reference sequence). This CDR3 region has 18 residues. CDR3 DNA: TGTGCCAGCAGTCAAAAACAGGGAGCAAGATTCTCTGGAAACACCATATATTTT. Its translation: CASSQKQGARFSGNTIYF.

The chain combines TRBV29-1 with TRBJ1-5; 7 bases line up with TRBD1. The V segment lost 6 bases and the J segment 5 bases; nucleotides outside the gene matches: 4. This CDR3 is built from 12 residues. Germline CDR1 reads SQVTM; CDR2 reads ANQGSEA. The CDR3 region has the DNA TGCAGCGTCGCCGGGACAGATCAGCCCCAGCATTTT. Protein sequence: CSVAGTDQPQHF.

In its sample, this clone was seen many times. The genes are TRBV29-1 and TRBJ2-1; D is perhaps TRBD2 (5 bases). This CDR3 contains 11 residues. The germline V and J ends were trimmed by 5 bases and 4 bases, with 6 bases remaining between them. Germline CDR1 and CDR2: SQVTM and ANQGSEA. CDR3 nucleotide sequence: TGCAGCGTTACTAGTTACAATGAGCAGTTCTTC. Translated, it gives CSVTSYNEQFF.

This clone showed up just once. This chain connects TRBV6-4 to TRBJ1-1, with 10 positions matching TRBD1. The CDR3 consists of 19 residues. CDR1 is MRHNA, CDR2 SNTAGT, per germline. J lost 0 bases, V lost 8 bases, and 18 bases had no gene match. The CDR3 sequence is CASFSGTGDSLSMNTEAFF. Here the CDR3 DNA reads TGTGCCAGCTTTTCCGGGACAGGGGACTCGTTGTCCATGAACACTGAAGCTTTCTTT.

The rearrangement joins TRBV5-1 to TRBJ2-7; 8 bases are shared with TRBD2. Trimming took 7 bases from V and 0 from J; bases not matched to a gene: 6. CDR3 size: 14 residues. The germline CDR1 and CDR2 sequences are SGHRS and YFSETQ. CDR3 residues: CASRRGDYSYEQYF. DNA of the CDR3: TGCGCCAGCCGGCGGGGGGATTACTCCTACGAGCAGTACTTC.

The chain links TRBV11-2 to TRBJ2-1, with TRBD2 identical over 7 bases. The CDR3 covers 12 residues. From germline, CDR1 is SGHAT and CDR2 FQNNGV. Trimming took 2 bases from V and 12 from J; bases not matched to a gene: 4. The CDR3 here is CASSLWTSGQFF. In DNA form, the CDR3 reads TGTGCCAGCAGCTTATGGACTAGTGGGCAGTTCTTC.

J is TRBJ1-2 and V is TRBV6-5; D gene uncertain. Looked up from germline, CDR1 is MNHEY and CDR2 is SVGAGI. CDR3 length: 14 amino acids. V shed 10 bases and J shed 4 bases, with 19 bases lying between them. CDR3 coding DNA: TGTGCCACGTCCCTGAGGAGGGCCTCCTATGGCTACACCTTC. Translated, it gives CATSLRRASYGYTF.

The chain recombines TRBV9 with TRBJ1-2; D perhaps matches TRBD1 (5 bases). Germline V gene lookup returns CDR1 SGDLS and CDR2 YYNGEE. V was shortened by 0 bases and J by 8 bases, with 11 bases between the two germline ends. The CDR3 spans 13 residues. CDR3: CASSVDQGWGYTF. As DNA, the CDR3 is TGTGCCAGCAGCGTAGACCAGGGATGGGGCTACACCTTC.

The chain joins TRBV6-5 to TRBJ1-5; 8 bases match TRBD1. The germline V gene has CDR1 MNHEY and CDR2 SVGAGI. This CDR3 has 15 residues. V lost 6 bases and J lost 4; bases outside the gene matches: 8. The CDR3, as DNA: TGTGCCAGCAGCCAAACCGGGACAGGTAATCAGCCCCAGCATTTT. It yields the protein CASSQTGTGNQPQHF.

V gene TRBV5-1 combines with J gene TRBJ2-7; 9 nucleotides align to TRBD1. In germline, CDR1 is SGHRS, CDR2 YFSETQ. The CDR3 length is 16 residues. V lost 4 bases, J lost 0 bases, and 8 bases stayed unmatched. Written as DNA, the CDR3 is TGCGCCAGCAGCCCATCCGGGACAGGGAGCTCCTACGAGCAGTACTTC. The encoded protein is CASSPSGTGSSYEQYF.

This chain joins TRBV4-3 and TRBJ2-6; D is tentatively TRBD1 or TRBD2 (5 bases each). The ends were cut back, 6 bases at V and 2 bases at J, with 5 bases in the middle. Germline V gene sequence: CDR1 LGHNA, CDR2 YSLEER. The CDR3 has 13 amino acids. CDR3 coding DNA: TGCGCCAGCAGGGGGGCTGGGGCCAACGTCCTGACTTTC. It codes for CASRGAGANVLTF.

This clone was detected once. J is TRBJ2-1 and V is TRBV7-9, with TRBD1 identical over 9 bases. The germline V gene has CDR1 SEHNR and CDR2 FQNEAQ (reference sequence). CDR3 size: 17 residues. V dropped 3 bases and J dropped 4; count of bases not matched to a gene: 10. CDR3 in DNA: TGTGCCAGCAGCTTGGGCGAACGGGACAGGGTATACAATGAGCAGTTCTTC. Amino acid sequence: CASSLGERDRVYNEQFF.

The chain is built from TRBV2 and TRBJ1-2; 9 bases line up with TRBD1. Germline-derived CDR1 and CDR2 are SNHLY and FYNNEI. The CDR3 is 15 amino acids. With V trimmed by 5 bases and J by 7 bases, 11 bases remained unmatched. The CDR3 DNA is TGTGCCAGCAGTTTCTCCGGGACAGGGTCGGGTGGCTACACCTTC. Translated: CASSFSGTGSGGYTF.

The chain carries TRBV7-2 and TRBJ1-2, with no clear D. The CDR3 loop spans 16 amino acids. Germline assignment: CDR1 SGHTA and CDR2 FQGNSA. Trimming left V 5 bases short and J 3 bases short, with 19 bases between. The CDR3 region is CASSPRPVGAHYGYTF. CDR3 nucleotides: TGTGCCAGCAGCCCCCGCCCCGTGGGAGCGCACTATGGCTACACCTTC.

The V and J genes are TRBV28 and TRBJ1-4; 7 bases fit TRBD1. Germline V CDR1 and CDR2: MDHEN, SYDVKM. Trimming at V came to 5 bases and at J to 7 bases, leaving 7 bases not matched to a gene. There are 14 residues in the CDR3. CDR3 protein: CASSQPGQSEKLFF. DNA for the CDR3: TGTGCCAGCAGTCAACCGGGACAGTCTGAAAAACTGTTTTTT.

The V call is TRBV28, the J call TRBJ2-4; 10 bases fit TRBD2. J lost 2 bases, V lost 6 bases, and 10 bases had no gene match. Looked up from germline, CDR1 is MDHEN and CDR2 is SYDVKM. The CDR3 has 17 residues. The CDR3 loop reads CASRAPLAGGPKNIQYF. DNA of the CDR3: TGTGCCAGCAGAGCCCCCTTAGCGGGAGGTCCCAAAAACATTCAGTACTTC.

The chain employs TRBV9 and TRBJ2-1; 9 nucleotides align to TRBD2. Germline V lookup: CDR1 SGDLS, CDR2 YYNGEE. The J segment lost 2 bases and the V segment lost 4 bases, leaving 7 bases of the junction unmatched. This CDR3 spans 16 amino acids. The CDR3 region has the DNA TGTGCCAGCAGCTTACGACTAGCGGACGCCTACAATGAGCAGTTCTTC. Translated: CASSLRLADAYNEQFF.

The rearrangement uses TRBV5-4 and TRBJ2-5; D ambiguous. V lost 0 bases, J lost 9 bases, and 21 bases lay in between. This CDR3 spans 16 amino acids. Germline CDR1 and CDR2: SGHNT and YYREEE (reference sequence). The CDR3 is CASSLADGYPVGAQYF. The DNA for the CDR3 is TGTGCCAGCAGCTTGGCCGACGGCTACCCAGTTGGGGCCCAGTACTTC.

The chain has TRBV11-3 and TRBJ1-2; TRBD1 matches 8 bases. Trimming cost V 5 bases and J 1 base; bases outside gene matches: 12. This CDR3 has 17 amino acids. Germline values: CDR1 SGHNT, CDR2 YENEEA. The CDR3 DNA is TGTGCCAGCAGCCAGACCGGGACAGGCTCGAATAACTATGGCTACACCTTC. Its protein product is CASSQTGTGSNNYGYTF.

The chain joins TRBV7-3 to TRBJ2-2; 8 bases align to TRBD1. The germline CDR1 and CDR2 sequences are SGHTA and FQGTGA. The CDR3 covers 15 residues. Trimming cost V 5 bases and J 2 bases; bases outside gene matches: 4. CDR3 nucleotide sequence: TGTGCCAGCAGCCCGACAGGGGCCAACACCGGGGAGCTGTTTTTT. This encodes CASSPTGANTGELFF.

This clone was seen a few times. The V call is TRBV27, the J call TRBJ1-1; possibly TRBD1 for D (5 bases). The V gene lost 6 bases and the J gene lost 2 bases, with 22 bases spanning the gap. The CDR3 has 17 amino acids. Germline CDR1 is MNHEY and CDR2 is SMNVEV (reference sequence). This CDR3 reads CASSGWGVRLDNTEAFF. The CDR3 bases are TGTGCCAGCAGCGGGTGGGGGGTGCGGCTGGATAACACTGAAGCTTTCTTT.

The V and J genes are TRBV4-2 and TRBJ2-7; no clear D. V lost 0 bases, J lost 2 bases, and 8 bases lay in between. The germline V gene encodes CDR1 LGHNA and CDR2 YNFKEQ. CDR3 length: 14 residues. CDR3 DNA: TGTGCCAGCAGCCAAGAAGGCAGAACCTACGAGCAGTACTTC. Translated: CASSQEGRTYEQYF.

The chain has TRBV7-9 and TRBJ1-1; TRBD1 agrees at 7 bases. Germline V gene lookup returns CDR1 SEHNR and CDR2 FQNEAQ (reference sequence). This CDR3 is 17 amino acids long. The junction had 10 bases not matched to a gene; V was cut back by 2 bases and J by 1 base. CDR3 sequence (DNA): TGTGCCAGCAGCTTAATCAGGGGGATAAAGGGGAACACTGAAGCTTTCTTT. It yields the protein CASSLIRGIKGNTEAFF.

The chain uses TRBV5-6 and TRBJ2-1; tentatively, D is TRBD1 (5 bases). The V end lost 5 bases, the J end lost 8 bases, and 17 bases lay between the germline ends. The CDR3 sequence is 14 residues long. Germline values: CDR1 SGHDT, CDR2 YYEEEE. CDR3 DNA: TGTGCCAGCAGTCCCAGGGCCCTTCGGGATGAGCAGTTCTTC. It specifies CASSPRALRDEQFF.

Note on this clone: A much larger clone is a single base away; this may be a read error. This CDR3 is CASSEQLNTEAFF. The DNA for the CDR3 is TGTGCCAGCAGTGAACAGTTGAACACTGAAGCTTTCTTT. The V and J genes are TRBV6-1 and TRBJ1-1; D is undetermined. CDR1 is MNHNS and CDR2 is SASEGT in the germline V gene. This CDR3 comprises 13 residues. V lost 2 bases, J lost 0 bases, and 4 bases lay in between.

This chain uses TRBV5-5 with TRBJ1-1; a weak D match, TRBD1 (6 bases). This CDR3 is built from 15 residues. Germline CDR1 reads SGHKS; CDR2 reads YYEKEE (reference sequence). The V end lost 4 bases, the J end lost 6 bases, and 19 bases lay between the germline ends. The CDR3 DNA reads TGTGCCAGCAGCCAACCGGGACACCCGGGGGCTGAAGCTTTCTTT. It codes for CASSQPGHPGAEAFF.